A selection of T cell receptor beta chains follows, all from one sample in a study of persistence of HIV-infected CD4 T cells. This table comes from immunoSEQ multiplex PCR, and its TCRdb copy is limited to in-frame clones, with some not included. The sample holds about 36,000 clones, approximately 81% seen once. The antigens these receptors bind are not known. This material consisted of cultured CD4+ T cells from PBMCs, taken from a patient who received antiretroviral therapy. These receptors were taken from an adult with HIV. The donor label of this sample is uncertain. Each CDR3 is given with its conserved first and last residue.

V: TRBV29-1; J: TRBJ1-3; CDR3: CSVVRPGNTIYF
V: TRBV28; J: TRBJ2-3; CDR3: CASSLRTAGAPGDTQYF
V: TRBV6-1; J: TRBJ2-5; CDR3: CASSAQGLSGQETQYF
V: TRBV10-3; J: TRBJ1-5; CDR3: CAISESGTGVNSNQPQHF
V: TRBV7-2; J: TRBJ1-4; CDR3: CASSVEATNEKLFF
V: TRBV10-3; J: TRBJ1-2; CDR3: CAISDPDKTGYGYTF
V: TRBV24-1; J: TRBJ1-1; CDR3: CATSDGDRLNTEAFF
V: TRBV10-3; J: TRBJ1-4; CDR3: CAISEGQVNEKLFF
V: TRBV28; J: TRBJ1-2; CDR3: CASGRDRGVYGYTF
V: TRBV7-3; J: TRBJ2-1; CDR3: CASSFQPASSYNEQFF
V: TRBV3-1/TRBV3-2; J: TRBJ2-7; CDR3: CASSQAVAGVVF
V: TRBV6-5; J: TRBJ1-6; CDR3: CASNARTANSPLHF
V: TRBV9; J: TRBJ1-2; CDR3: CASSPHRQLGYGYTF
V: TRBV7-9; J: TRBJ2-3; CDR3: CASSLATLQGNPDTQYF
V: TRBV11-2; J: TRBJ2-7; CDR3: CASSLLGDNLNEQYF
V: TRBV19; J: TRBJ1-1; CDR3: CASSSYRTGNTEAFF
V: TRBV6-5; J: TRBJ2-6; CDR3: CASRKGRPGANVLTF
V: TRBV7-3; J: TRBJ1-1; CDR3: CASSLTGSKTEAFF
V: TRBV9; J: TRBJ2-6; CDR3: CASSVALASGGALGANVLTF
V: TRBV6-5; J: TRBJ2-7; CDR3: CASSYRDRYEQYF
V: TRBV6-1; J: TRBJ2-3; CDR3: CASSEVSPDTQYF
V: TRBV12-5; J: TRBJ2-7; CDR3: CASGFRGIPGLAGGTSYEQYF
V: TRBV5-1; J: TRBJ2-1; CDR3: CASSTDGSHEFF
V: TRBV4-2; J: TRBJ2-7; CDR3: CASSPGGLAGGYEQYF
V: TRBV7-3; J: TRBJ2-7; CDR3: CASSHGQGASYEQYF
V: TRBV19; J: TRBJ2-3; CDR3: CATRGTGNTDTQYF
V: TRBV18; J: TRBJ1-2; CDR3: CASSPPSGGQGAGNYGYTF
V: TRBV5-8; J: TRBJ2-2; CDR3: CASSLYLQGGNTGELFF
V: TRBV18; J: TRBJ1-2; CDR3: CASSPSYGTGTTNYGYTF
V: TRBV9; J: TRBJ1-6; CDR3: CASSVFGGGSPLHF
V: TRBV24-1; J: TRBJ2-7; CDR3: CATSDLLIGTVTYEQYF
V: TRBV5-1; J: TRBJ1-6; CDR3: CASTLVPNNSPLHF
V: TRBV2; J: TRBJ2-3; CDR3: CASSVQLGSGGKNSTDTQYF
V: TRBV7-3; J: TRBJ1-6; CDR3: CASSLIAGQGLIF
V: TRBV2; J: TRBJ2-7; CDR3: CASSRDSFSSYEQYF
V: TRBV3-1/TRBV3-2; J: TRBJ2-1; CDR3: CASSDDSERGYNEQFF
V: TRBV10-1; J: TRBJ2-3; CDR3: CASSESRPTDTQYF
V: TRBV19; J: TRBJ2-2; CDR3: CASSMAGTNTGELFF
V: TRBV11-3; J: TRBJ2-7; CDR3: CASSFGQDPSYEQYF
V: TRBV7-3; J: TRBJ2-3; CDR3: CASSLMGIADTQYF
V: TRBV28; J: TRBJ1-2; CDR3: CASSPHGRGYTF
V: TRBV28; J: TRBJ1-5; CDR3: CASGHGAQHF
V: TRBV5-1; J: TRBJ2-3; CDR3: CASSLAVSGGASDTQYF
V: TRBV19; J: TRBJ2-7; CDR3: CASRAGTSSGEQYF
V: TRBV4-1; J: TRBJ2-7; CDR3: CASSQPGAIFYEQYF
V: TRBV28; J: TRBJ2-3; CDR3: CASSFSGGTTDTQYF